The present T cell receptor beta chain was sequenced within a study of T cells in Graves' hyperthyroidism and ophthalmopathy. General observations from the study: Blood also contained most expanded thyroid clonotypes above 0.001.

The table lists this clonotype with many counts. As yet, its antigen is unknown. It was RNA transcripts that yielded the amplified TCR beta CDR3 regions. HTBI primers were employed in a first-round RT-PCR of the TCR CDR3. TCRdb re-analysed the multiplex PCR reads in MiXCR, keeping a single row per CDR3 protein. The repertoire holds 450,000 to 650,000 distinct CDR3 sequences, with 12% to 15% as singletons. Material: blood. The origin of this receptor is a young woman with Graves' ophthalmopathy.

CDR3 residues: CASHGTSGRWFRNEQFF. CDR3 DNA: TGCGCCAGCCATGGGACTAGCGGGAGATGGTTCAGGAATGAGCAGTTCTTC. The chain employs TRBV10-2 and TRBJ2-1; TRBD2 agrees at 14 bases. CDR1 WSHSY and CDR2 SAAADI come from the germline V gene. J lost 7 bases, V lost 8 bases, and 13 bases had no gene match. The CDR3 totals 17 residues.